Many counts were recorded for the clone carrying this T cell receptor beta chain. Its matching antigen is unknown. The CDR3 totals 12 residues. In germline, CDR1 is MDHEN, CDR2 SYDVKM. V was pared by 6 bases and J by 7 bases, with 12 bases between. Each patient came to thyroid surgery without any prior treatment (of any kind). Through MiXCR, TCRdb re-clonotyped the PCR reads. The table shows about 40,000 clones, with over 10% occurring only once. The data were taken from a study of metastatic and nonmetastatic thyroid tumors. Points from the study as a whole: Patients with malignant thyroid tumors reportedly had significantly higher TCR beta diversity than those with benign nodules, in blood and tumor.

This chain connects TRBV28 to TRBJ1-1; unclear D gene. This clonotype originated in a female donor with papillary thyroid cancer or a benign thyroid nodule (not recorded which). Some clones in this sample may be carry-over from other donors' samples. The sequencing input was blood. The CDR3: CASRYQALEAFF. The CDR3 region has the DNA TGTGCCAGCAGGTATCAGGCCCTTGAAGCTTTCTTT.